This is a list of T cell receptor beta chains from one sample in a study of cytomegalovirus exposure and HLA in healthy donors. The protocol was immunoSEQ multiplex PCR, while the TCRdb copy is restricted to in-frame clones and leaves out a portion. The data show 150,000 to 200,000 clones, with more than 70% seen just once and about 1.1% held by the top ten. The material sequenced was PBMCs. All receptors derive from a woman aged 40 to 55 in good health and CMV-seronegative. The CDR3 runs from the conserved cysteine through the conserved F or W. Fields, in order: V gene, D gene, clone size, J gene, CDR3 protein, CDR3 DNA. A D gene is named only where the DNA matches it firmly. Size is stated for part of the rows, as once, few or many counts, or as a class when the clone is expanded.

TRBV10-1	.	.	TRBJ2-3	CASSDGGGENTQYF	TGCGCCAGCAGTGATGGAGGGGGGGAAAATACGCAGTATTTT
TRBV29-1	TRBD1	.	TRBJ1-4	CSVGTGLNEKLFF	TGCAGCGTCGGGACAGGACTTAATGAAAAACTGTTTTTT
TRBV7-3	TRBD2	.	TRBJ2-1	CASSFAGTSGNEQFF	TGTGCCAGCAGCTTCGCCGGGACTAGCGGTAATGAGCAGTTCTTC
TRBV13	TRBD1	.	TRBJ1-6	CASSLVGQGDSPLHF	TGTGCCAGCAGCTTAGTGGGACAGGGGGATTCACCCCTCCACTTT
TRBV27	.	.	TRBJ1-4	CASSLIPEGGQLFF	TGTGCCAGCAGTTTAATCCCCGAAGGGGGTCAACTGTTTTTT
TRBV5-1	.	.	TRBJ2-2	CASSFGHEYTGELFF	TGCGCCAGCAGCTTCGGACACGAGTACACCGGGGAGCTGTTTTTT
TRBV5-4	.	.	TRBJ2-3	CASSPQRTDTQYF	TGTGCCAGCAGCCCCCAGCGGACAGATACGCAGTATTTT
TRBV19	.	.	TRBJ1-2	CASSIGGGGGYTF	TGTGCCAGTAGTATAGGAGGCGGGGGTGGCTACACCTTC
TRBV5-1	.	.	TRBJ1-1	CASSVRGSNTEAFF	TGCGCCAGCAGCGTCCGAGGTTCGAACACTGAAGCTTTCTTT
TRBV7-9	.	.	TRBJ2-7	CSSSFANYEQYF	TGTTCCAGCAGCTTTGCGAACTACGAGCAGTACTTC
TRBV19	.	.	TRBJ1-4	CASSIRAGTTNEKLFF	TGTGCCAGTAGTATCCGGGCGGGGACTACTAATGAAAAACTGTTTTTT
TRBV7-8	TRBD1	few	TRBJ1-5	CASSLAWTGQPQHF	TGTGCCAGCAGCTTAGCGTGGACAGGCCAGCCCCAGCATTTT
TRBV7-9	.	.	TRBJ2-3	CASSPVNGGNTQYF	TGTGCCAGCAGCCCCGTTAATGGAGGTAATACGCAGTATTTT
TRBV18	.	.	TRBJ2-1	CASSPTEIRYNEQFF	TGTGCCAGCTCACCAACGGAGATTCGCTACAATGAGCAGTTCTTC
TRBV28	TRBD1	.	TRBJ2-3	CASRDRGVLGTQYF	TGTGCCAGCCGGGACAGGGGAGTCTTGGGTACGCAGTATTTT
TRBV5-1	.	.	TRBJ2-7	CASSLVAGLPYEQYF	TGCGCCAGCAGCTTGGTGGCAGGGCTTCCGTACGAGCAGTACTTC
TRBV5-1	TRBD2	.	TRBJ2-2	CASSWGTSGNTGELFF	TGCGCCAGCAGCTGGGGGACTAGCGGGAACACCGGGGAGCTGTTTTTT
TRBV4-1	.	.	TRBJ1-2	CASSQDIQGKVDYGYTF	TGCGCCAGCAGCCAAGACATACAGGGAAAAGTAGACTATGGCTACACCTTC
TRBV4-3	.	.	TRBJ1-3	CASSQQTGGGNTIYF	TGCGCCAGCAGCCAACAAACAGGTGGCGGAAACACCATATATTTT
TRBV18	TRBD1	.	TRBJ1-1	CASSQGAEAFF	TGTGCCAGCTCACAGGGGGCAGAAGCTTTCTTT
TRBV7-3	TRBD1	.	TRBJ1-1	CASSLGGTGAGEAFF	TGTGCCAGCAGCTTAGGCGGGACAGGGGCGGGTGAAGCTTTCTTT
TRBV2	.	few	TRBJ2-3	CASSPLGGDTDTQYF	TGTGCCAGCAGTCCACTGGGGGGAGACACAGATACGCAGTATTTT
TRBV4-3	.	.	TRBJ1-3	CASSLGRANSGNTIYF	TGCGCCAGCAGCCTAGGGCGGGCAAACTCTGGAAACACCATATATTTT
TRBV5-6	TRBD1	.	TRBJ1-2	CASSSLTGLDNYGYTF	TGTGCCAGCAGCTCCCTGACAGGGCTAGACAACTATGGCTACACCTTC
TRBV5-1	.	.	TRBJ1-5	CASSLDGQLNQPQHF	TGCGCCAGCAGCTTGGATGGACAGCTGAATCAGCCCCAGCATTTT
TRBV25-1	TRBD2	.	TRBJ2-7	CASSSLAGVGEQYF	TGTGCCAGCAGTTCACTAGCGGGAGTAGGCGAGCAGTACTTC
TRBV6-1	.	.	TRBJ1-1	CASSETGGNTEAFF	TGTGCCAGCAGTGAAACAGGTGGGAACACTGAAGCTTTCTTT
TRBV7-2	TRBD1	.	TRBJ1-2	CASSSTGTGLLGGGYTF	TGTGCCAGCAGCTCTACCGGGACAGGACTCCTTGGAGGAGGCTACACCTTC
TRBV10-1	.	few	TRBJ1-5	CAKGCKASRGNQPQHF	TGCGCCAAAGGATGCAAGGCTTCTCGGGGCAATCAGCCCCAGCATTTT
TRBV2	.	.	TRBJ2-3	CASSDYGLYSTDTQYF	TGTGCCAGCAGTGATTATGGACTATACAGCACAGATACGCAGTATTTT
TRBV6-1	TRBD1	.	TRBJ2-7	CASSAGQGRAYEQYF	TGTGCCAGCAGTGCCGGACAGGGTCGGGCCTACGAGCAGTACTTC
TRBV19	.	few	TRBJ2-1	CASHPARGSGNEQFF	TGTGCCAGTCACCCCGCGAGAGGTTCTGGCAATGAGCAGTTCTTC
TRBV28	.	.	TRBJ1-5	CASILGGATGHLHF	TGTGCCAGCATCCTTGGAGGGGCCACAGGTCATTTGCATTTT
TRBV7-2	.	.	TRBJ2-1	CASSLTEGAHNEQFF	TGTGCCAGCAGCTTAACGGAGGGGGCGCATAATGAGCAGTTCTTC
TRBV2	.	.	TRBJ1-5	CASSAPGNQPQHF	TGTGCCAGCAGTGCACCGGGGAATCAGCCCCAGCATTTT
TRBV20-1	.	few	TRBJ2-7	CSARTRGEQYF	TGCAGTGCTCGGACTCGGGGCGAGCAGTACTTC
TRBV11-3	.	.	TRBJ1-5	CASSLAWHFVGNQPQHF	TGTGCCAGCAGCTTAGCGTGGCATTTCGTGGGCAATCAGCCCCAGCATTTT
TRBV7-9	TRBD2	few	TRBJ2-2	CASSLSGRATGELFF	TGTGCCAGCAGCTTAAGCGGGAGGGCCACCGGGGAGCTGTTTTTT